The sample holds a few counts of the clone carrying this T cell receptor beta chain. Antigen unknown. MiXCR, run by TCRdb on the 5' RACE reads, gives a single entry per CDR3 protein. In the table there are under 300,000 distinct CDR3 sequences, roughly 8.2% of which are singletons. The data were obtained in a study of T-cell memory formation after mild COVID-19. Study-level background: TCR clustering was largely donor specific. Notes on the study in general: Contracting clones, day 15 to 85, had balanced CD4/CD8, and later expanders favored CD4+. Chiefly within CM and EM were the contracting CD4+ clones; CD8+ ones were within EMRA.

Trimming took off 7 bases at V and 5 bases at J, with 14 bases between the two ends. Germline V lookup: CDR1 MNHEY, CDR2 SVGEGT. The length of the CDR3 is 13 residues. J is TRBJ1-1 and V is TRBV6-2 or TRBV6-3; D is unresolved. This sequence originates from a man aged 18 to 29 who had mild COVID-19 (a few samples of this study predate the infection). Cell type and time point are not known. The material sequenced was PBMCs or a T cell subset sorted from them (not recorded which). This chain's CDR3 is CASTIVGTTEAFF. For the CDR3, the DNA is TGTGCCAGCACCATCGTGGGAACAACTGAAGCTTTCTTT.